This T cell receptor (beta chain) derives from a study of T cell responses to AZD1222 COVID-19 vaccine (dated by TCRdb to about 2021). Background on the whole study: Because spike-specific TCR depth and breadth did not differ between the two schedules, AZD1222 recipients who got a second dose at roughly 4 weeks were pooled with those who got a second dose at roughly 12 weeks. A total of 233 trial participants underwent TCR sequencing, of whom some 210 received two doses of AZD1222 and around 26 received two doses of the MenACWY control vaccine. Trial participants were enrolled into age subgroups of 18-55, 56-69 and 70-plus years, which contained about 150, 28 and 57 TCR-sequenced participants, respectively. Overall study results and their limits: Participants were mostly white British, with more females than males. The authors suggested clonal diversity may have been underestimated. After two AZD1222 doses, both the breadth and the depth of spike-specific TCRs were significantly higher than at day 0 and than in MenACWY recipients. Conclusions about previously exposed vaccinees are limited, since just six or seven AZD1222 recipients were seropositive for SARS-CoV-2 at baseline. Epitopes outside the regions mutated in the B.1.351 and B.1.1.7 variants were reportedly recognized by nearly half of the unique spike-specific TCRs. The 56-69-year group was small, and its depth increase did not reach significance, likely because of low power. Because no samples from the day 14 peak response were available, repertoires could be characterized only after the peak T cell response. Vaccine-associated CD4 TCRs spanned the whole spike protein, with dominant responses in regions 160-218 and 743-854.

This specimen's time point label, interpreted: baseline before first vaccination. The vaccinee samples were drawn from two UK trials, COV001 and COV002, one of which was a single-blind randomized controlled phase 2/3 trial testing AZD1222 (ChAdOx1 nCoV-19) in healthy adults. For TCRbeta chain sequencing, PBMC samples were collected from trial participants at day 0 and at day 28 after the second dose. Comment on this clone: There is no known antigen for this receptor. Per-nucleotide qualities are absent, and no much larger clonotype sits a single base away.

The CDR3 regions of human TCRbeta chains were subjected to immunosequencing. The source study handled its data this way. TCRs in the repertoires were compared against a reference library of SARS-CoV-2-specific TCRs that had been generated with the MIRA antigen-specificity platform. Breadth was defined as the fraction of unique TCRs that were SARS-CoV-2-associated, and depth was defined as the fraction of total T cells that were SARS-CoV-2-associated. Using the MIRA data, each spike-specific TCR was mapped to the spike region that the TCR reacts to and placed in a CD4 or CD8 class. Log10-transformed breadth and depth values were compared by one-way ANOVA with Sidak's multiple comparisons tests. As stored in TCRdb, this immuneACCESS dataset retains in-frame rearrangements with V and J assigned. A fraction of the clones does not appear; measured against another copy, unresolved V genes explain less than half of the discrepancy, and the remainder lacks a known reason. That table is the source of V, J and clone size, and D and trimming were worked out from the DNA. In this sample the table shows around 180,000 clones, almost 95% of which occur a single time. Of the sample, roughly 10% is held by the ten largest clones.

The origin of this receptor is an adult in good health. Source: peripheral blood, taken on day 0 of AZD1222 vaccination.

The DNA is as follows: TGTGCCAGCAGCCAAGTTGTTTTCACTGAAGCTTTCTTT. Translated, it reads CASSQVVFTEAFF. Here the chain combines TRBV14 and TRBJ1-1, with no confident D gene call. There are 13 amino acids in the CDR3, from cysteine to phenylalanine inclusive. Kept here is only the CDR3 DNA, which spans 39 bases and is read in frame from base 1. Taken from the germline V gene, the CDR1 and CDR2 loops are SGHDN and FVKESK. The junction carries 7 bases between V and J, which are trimmed by 1 base and 4 bases respectively.